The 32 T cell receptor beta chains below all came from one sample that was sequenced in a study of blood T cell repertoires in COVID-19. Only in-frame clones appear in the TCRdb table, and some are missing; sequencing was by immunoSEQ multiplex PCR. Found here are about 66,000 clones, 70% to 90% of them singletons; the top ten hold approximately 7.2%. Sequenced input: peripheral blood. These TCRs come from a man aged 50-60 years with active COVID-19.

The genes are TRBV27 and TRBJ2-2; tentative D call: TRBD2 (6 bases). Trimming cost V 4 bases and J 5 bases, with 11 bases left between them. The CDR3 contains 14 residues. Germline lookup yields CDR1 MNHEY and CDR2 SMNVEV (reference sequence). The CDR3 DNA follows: TGTGCCAGCAGTTCCGCCGGGGGAACCGGGGAGCTGTTTTTT. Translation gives CASSSAGGTGELFF.

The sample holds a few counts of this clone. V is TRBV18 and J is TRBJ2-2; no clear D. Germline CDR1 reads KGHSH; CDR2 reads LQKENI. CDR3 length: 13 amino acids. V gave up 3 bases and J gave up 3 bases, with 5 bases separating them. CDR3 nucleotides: TGTGCCAGCTCACCTATCGACACCGGGGAGCTGTTTTTT. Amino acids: CASSPIDTGELFF.

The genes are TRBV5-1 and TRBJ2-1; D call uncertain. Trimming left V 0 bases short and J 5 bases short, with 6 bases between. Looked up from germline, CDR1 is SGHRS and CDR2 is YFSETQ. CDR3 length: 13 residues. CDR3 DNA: TGCGCCAGCAGCTTGGAACAGAACAATGAGCAGTTCTTC. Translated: CASSLEQNNEQFF.

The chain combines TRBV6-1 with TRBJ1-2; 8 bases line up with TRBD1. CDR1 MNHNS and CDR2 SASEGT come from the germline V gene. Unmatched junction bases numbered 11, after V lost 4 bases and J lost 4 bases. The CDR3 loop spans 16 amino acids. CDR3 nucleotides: TGTGCCAGCAGTGTTCCGGGACAGGAAGCTCTCTATGGCTACACCTTC. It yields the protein CASSVPGQEALYGYTF.

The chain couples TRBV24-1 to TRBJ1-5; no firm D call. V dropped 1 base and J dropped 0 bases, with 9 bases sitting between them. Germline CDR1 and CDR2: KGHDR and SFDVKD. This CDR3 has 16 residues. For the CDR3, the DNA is TGTGCCACCAGTGATTTTACGGACTATAGCAATCAGCCCCAGCATTTT. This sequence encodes CATSDFTDYSNQPQHF.

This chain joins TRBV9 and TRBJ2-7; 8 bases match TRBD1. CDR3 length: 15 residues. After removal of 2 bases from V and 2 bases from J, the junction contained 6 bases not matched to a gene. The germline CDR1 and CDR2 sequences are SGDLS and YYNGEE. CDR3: CASSVGPDRAYEQYF. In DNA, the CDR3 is TGTGCCAGCAGCGTGGGGCCGGACAGGGCCTACGAGCAGTACTTC.

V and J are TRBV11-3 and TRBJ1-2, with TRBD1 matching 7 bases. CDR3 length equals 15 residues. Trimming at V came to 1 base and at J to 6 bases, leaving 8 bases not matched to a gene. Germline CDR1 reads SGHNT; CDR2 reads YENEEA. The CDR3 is CASSLGVQGYNGYTF. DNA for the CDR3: TGTGCCAGCAGCTTAGGAGTACAGGGGTACAATGGCTACACCTTC.

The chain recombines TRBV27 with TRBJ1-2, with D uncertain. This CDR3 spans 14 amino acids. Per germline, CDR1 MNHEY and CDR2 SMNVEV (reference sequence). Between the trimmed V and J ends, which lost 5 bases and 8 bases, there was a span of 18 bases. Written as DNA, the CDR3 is TGTGCCAGCAGTACTTCATTCGCCACGGGGGGCTACACCTTC. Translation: CASSTSFATGGYTF.

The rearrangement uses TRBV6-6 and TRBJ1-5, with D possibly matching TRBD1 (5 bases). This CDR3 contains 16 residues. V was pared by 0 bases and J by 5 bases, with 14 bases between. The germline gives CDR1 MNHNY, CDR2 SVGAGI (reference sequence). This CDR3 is CASSYSGSARDQPQHF. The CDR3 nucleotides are TGTGCCAGCAGTTACTCAGGCAGCGCCAGGGATCAGCCCCAGCATTTT.

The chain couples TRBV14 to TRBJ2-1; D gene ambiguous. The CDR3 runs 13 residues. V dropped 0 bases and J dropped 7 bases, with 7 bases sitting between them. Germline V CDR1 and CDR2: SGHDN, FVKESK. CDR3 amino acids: CASSQDLINEQFF. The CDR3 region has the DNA TGTGCCAGCAGCCAAGATTTAATAAATGAGCAGTTCTTC.

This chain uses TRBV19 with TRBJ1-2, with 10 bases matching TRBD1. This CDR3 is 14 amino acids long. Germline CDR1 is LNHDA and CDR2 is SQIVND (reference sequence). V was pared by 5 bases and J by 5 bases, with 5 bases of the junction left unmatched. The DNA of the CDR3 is TGTGCCAGTAGTGAGGGACAGGGGACATATGGCTACACCTTC. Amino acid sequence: CASSEGQGTYGYTF. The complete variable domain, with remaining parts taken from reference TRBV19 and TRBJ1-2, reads DGGITQSPKYLFRKEGQNVTLSCEQNLNHDAMYWYRQDPGQGLRLIYYSQIVNDFQKGDIAEGYSVSREKKESFPLTVTSAQKNPTAFYLCASSEGQGTYGYTFGSGTRLTVV.

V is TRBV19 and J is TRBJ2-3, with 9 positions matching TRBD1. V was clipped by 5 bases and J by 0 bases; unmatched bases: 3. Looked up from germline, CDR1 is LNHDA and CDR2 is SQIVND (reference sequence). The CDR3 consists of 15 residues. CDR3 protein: CASSSGQGSTDTQYF. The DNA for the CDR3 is TGTGCCAGTAGTTCAGGACAGGGGAGCACAGATACGCAGTATTTT.

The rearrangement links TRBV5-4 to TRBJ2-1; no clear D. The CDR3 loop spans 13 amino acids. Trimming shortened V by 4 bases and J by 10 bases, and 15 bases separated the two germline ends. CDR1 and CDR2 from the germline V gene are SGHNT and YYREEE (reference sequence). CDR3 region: CASSPLITMEQFF. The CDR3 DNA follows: TGTGCCAGCAGCCCCCTTATAACAATGGAGCAGTTCTTC.

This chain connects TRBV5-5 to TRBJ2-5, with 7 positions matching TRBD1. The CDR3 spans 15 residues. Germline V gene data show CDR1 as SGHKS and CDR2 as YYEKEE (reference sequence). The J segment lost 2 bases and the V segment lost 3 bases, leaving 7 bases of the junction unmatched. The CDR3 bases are TGTGCCAGCAGCTGGCCGCCGGGACAGCAAGAGACCCAGTACTTC. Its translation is CASSWPPGQQETQYF.

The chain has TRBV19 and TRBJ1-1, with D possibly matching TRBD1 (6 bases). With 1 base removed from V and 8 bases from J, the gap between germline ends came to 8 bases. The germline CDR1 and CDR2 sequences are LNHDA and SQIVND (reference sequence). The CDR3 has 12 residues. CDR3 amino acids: CASSIGDREAFF. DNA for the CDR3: TGTGCCAGTAGTATAGGTGACAGGGAAGCTTTCTTT.

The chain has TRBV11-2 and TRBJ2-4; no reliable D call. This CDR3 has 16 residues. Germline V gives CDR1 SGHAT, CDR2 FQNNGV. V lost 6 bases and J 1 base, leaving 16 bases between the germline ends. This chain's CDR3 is CASSSTLLDAKNIQYF. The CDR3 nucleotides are TGTGCCAGCAGTTCGACTTTGTTGGATGCCAAAAACATTCAGTACTTC.

CDR3: CASSLKHPNTGELFF. The CDR3 DNA reads TGCGCCAGCAGCTTGAAGCACCCGAACACCGGGGAGCTGTTTTTT. This chain uses TRBV5-1 with TRBJ2-2; D unresolved. This CDR3 is 15 amino acids long. Germline loops: CDR1 SGHRS, CDR2 YFSETQ. Trimming took 1 base from V and 0 from J, leaving 7 bases between them. Variable domain in full (rest from reference TRBV5-1 and TRBJ2-2): KAGVTQTPRYLIKTRGQQVTLSCSPISGHRSVSWYQQTPGQGLQFLFEYFSETQRNKGNFPGRFSGRQFSNSRSEMNVSTLELGDSALYLCASSLKHPNTGELFFGEGSRLTVL.

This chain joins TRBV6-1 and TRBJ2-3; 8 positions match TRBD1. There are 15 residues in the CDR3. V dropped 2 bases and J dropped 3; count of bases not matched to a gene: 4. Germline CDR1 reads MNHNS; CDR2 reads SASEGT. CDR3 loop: CASSETGGITDTQYF. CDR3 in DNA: TGTGCCAGCAGTGAAACAGGGGGGATAACAGATACGCAGTATTTT.

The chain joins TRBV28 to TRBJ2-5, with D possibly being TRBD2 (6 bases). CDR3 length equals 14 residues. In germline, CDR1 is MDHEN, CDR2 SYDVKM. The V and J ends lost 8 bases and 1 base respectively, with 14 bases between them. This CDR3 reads CASAREAAQETQYF. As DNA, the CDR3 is TGTGCCAGCGCGAGGGAGGCGGCCCAAGAGACCCAGTACTTC.

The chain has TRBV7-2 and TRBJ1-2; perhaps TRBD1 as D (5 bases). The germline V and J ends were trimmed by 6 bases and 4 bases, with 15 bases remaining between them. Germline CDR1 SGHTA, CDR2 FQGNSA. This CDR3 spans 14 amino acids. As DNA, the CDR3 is TGTGCCAGCAGTAGGGAGGGGTTGTCCTATGGCTACACCTTC. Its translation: CASSREGLSYGYTF.

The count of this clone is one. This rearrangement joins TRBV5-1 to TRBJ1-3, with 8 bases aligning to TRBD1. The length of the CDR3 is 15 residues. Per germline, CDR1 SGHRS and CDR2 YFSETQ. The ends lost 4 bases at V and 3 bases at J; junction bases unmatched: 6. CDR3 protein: CASSAGQGGGNTIYF. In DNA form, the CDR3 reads TGCGCCAGCAGCGCCGGACAGGGAGGTGGAAACACCATATATTTT.

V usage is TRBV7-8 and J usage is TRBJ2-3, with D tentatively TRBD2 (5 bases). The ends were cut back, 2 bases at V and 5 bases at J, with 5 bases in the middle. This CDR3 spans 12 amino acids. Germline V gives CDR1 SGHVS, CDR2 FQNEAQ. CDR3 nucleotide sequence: TGTGCCAGCAGCTTAAGCGGAGATACGCAGTATTTT. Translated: CASSLSGDTQYF.

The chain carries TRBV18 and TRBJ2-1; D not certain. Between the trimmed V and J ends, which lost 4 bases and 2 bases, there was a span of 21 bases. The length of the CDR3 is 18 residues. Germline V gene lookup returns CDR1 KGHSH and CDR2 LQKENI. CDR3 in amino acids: CASSLPMSGPRTYNEQFF. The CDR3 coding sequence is TGTGCCAGCTCACTTCCTATGAGTGGTCCGCGAACCTACAATGAGCAGTTCTTC. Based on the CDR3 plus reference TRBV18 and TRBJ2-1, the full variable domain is NAGVMQNPRHLVRRRGQEARLRCSPMKGHSHVYWYRQLPEEGLKFMVYLQKENIIDESGMPKERFSAEFPKEGPSILRIQQVVRGDSAAYFCASSLPMSGPRTYNEQFFGPGTRLTVL.

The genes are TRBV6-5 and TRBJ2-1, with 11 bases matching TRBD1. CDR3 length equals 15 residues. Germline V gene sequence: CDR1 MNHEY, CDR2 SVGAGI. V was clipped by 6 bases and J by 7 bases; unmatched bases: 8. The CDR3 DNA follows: TGTGCCAGCAGCGTCCTGGACAGGGGGCGGAATGAGCAGTTCTTC. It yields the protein CASSVLDRGRNEQFF.

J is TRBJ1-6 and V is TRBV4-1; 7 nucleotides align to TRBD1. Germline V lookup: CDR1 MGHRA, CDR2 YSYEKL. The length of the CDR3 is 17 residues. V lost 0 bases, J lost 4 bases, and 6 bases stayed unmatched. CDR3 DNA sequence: TGCGCCAGCAGCCAAGACAGGGGGGAATATTATAATTCACCCCTCCACTTT. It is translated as CASSQDRGEYYNSPLHF.

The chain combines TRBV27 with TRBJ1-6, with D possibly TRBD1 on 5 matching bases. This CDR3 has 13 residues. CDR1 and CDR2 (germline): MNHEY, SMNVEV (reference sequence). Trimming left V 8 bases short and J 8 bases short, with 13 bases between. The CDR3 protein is CASGRAADSPLHF. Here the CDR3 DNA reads TGTGCCAGCGGCAGGGCTGCTGATTCACCCCTCCACTTT.

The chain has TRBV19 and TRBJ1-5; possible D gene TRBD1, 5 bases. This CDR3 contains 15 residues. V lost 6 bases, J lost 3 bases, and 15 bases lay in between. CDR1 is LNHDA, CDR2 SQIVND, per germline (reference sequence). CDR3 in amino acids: CASSTGGPLNQPQHF. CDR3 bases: TGTGCCAGTAGCACCGGGGGTCCTCTCAATCAGCCCCAGCATTTT.

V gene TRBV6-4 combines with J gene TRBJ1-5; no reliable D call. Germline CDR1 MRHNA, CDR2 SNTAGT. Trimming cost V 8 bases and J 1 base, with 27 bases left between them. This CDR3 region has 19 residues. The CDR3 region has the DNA TGTGCCAGCGGATCTGTCAAGACGGACTTGCGGTGGAGCAATCAGCCCCAGCATTTT. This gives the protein CASGSVKTDLRWSNQPQHF.

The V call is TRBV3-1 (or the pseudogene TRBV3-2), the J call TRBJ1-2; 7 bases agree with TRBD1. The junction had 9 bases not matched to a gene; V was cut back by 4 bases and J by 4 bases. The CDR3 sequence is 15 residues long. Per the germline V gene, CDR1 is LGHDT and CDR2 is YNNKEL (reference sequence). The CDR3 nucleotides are TGTGCCAGCAGCCTAAGGCAGGGGGTCGGCTATGGCTACACCTTC. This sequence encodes CASSLRQGVGYGYTF.

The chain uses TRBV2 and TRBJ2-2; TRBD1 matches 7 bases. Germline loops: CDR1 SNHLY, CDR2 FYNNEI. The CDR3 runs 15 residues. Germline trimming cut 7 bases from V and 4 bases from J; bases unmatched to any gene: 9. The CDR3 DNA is TGTGCCAGCAATAGACAGGGAATGAGCACCGGGGAGCTGTTTTTT. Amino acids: CASNRQGMSTGELFF.

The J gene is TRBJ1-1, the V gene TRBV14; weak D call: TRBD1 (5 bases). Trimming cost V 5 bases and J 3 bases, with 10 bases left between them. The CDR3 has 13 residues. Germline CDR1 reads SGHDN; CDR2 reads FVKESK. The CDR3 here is CASSSQGYTEAFF. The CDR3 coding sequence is TGTGCCAGCAGCTCGCAGGGTTACACTGAAGCTTTCTTT. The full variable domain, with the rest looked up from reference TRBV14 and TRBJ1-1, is EAGVTQFPSHSVIEKGQTVTLRCDPISGHDNLYWYRRVMGKEIKFLLHFVKESKQDESGMPNNRFLAERTGGTYSTLKVQPAELEDSGVYFCASSSQGYTEAFFGQGTRLTVV.

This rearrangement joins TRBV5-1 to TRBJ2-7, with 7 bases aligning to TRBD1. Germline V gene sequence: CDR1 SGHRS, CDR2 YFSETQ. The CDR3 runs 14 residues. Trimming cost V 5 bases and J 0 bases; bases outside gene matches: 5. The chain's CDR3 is CASSSGTASYEQYF. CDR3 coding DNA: TGCGCCAGCAGTTCCGGGACAGCCTCCTACGAGCAGTACTTC.